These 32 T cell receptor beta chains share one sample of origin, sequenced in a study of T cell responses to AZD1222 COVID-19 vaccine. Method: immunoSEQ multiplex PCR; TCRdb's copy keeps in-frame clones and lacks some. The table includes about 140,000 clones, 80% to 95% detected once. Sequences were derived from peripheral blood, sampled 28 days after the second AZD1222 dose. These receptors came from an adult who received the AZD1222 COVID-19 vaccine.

CDR3 DNA: TGTGCCAGCAGCTTGATCCAGGGGGCGAGCCCCCTCCACTTT. Residues: CASSLIQGASPLHF. The chain combines TRBV5-8 with TRBJ1-6; 8 nucleotides line up with TRBD1. The CDR3 is made up of 14 amino acids. Per the germline V gene, CDR1 is SGHTS and CDR2 is YDEGEE. The V segment lost 1 base and the J segment 13 bases; nucleotides outside the gene matches: 7.

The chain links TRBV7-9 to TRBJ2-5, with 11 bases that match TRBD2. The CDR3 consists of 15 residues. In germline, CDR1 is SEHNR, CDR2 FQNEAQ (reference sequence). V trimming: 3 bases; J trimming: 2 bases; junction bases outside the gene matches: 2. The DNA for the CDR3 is TGTGCCAGCAGCTTGTCTAGCGGGGGGCAAGAGACCCAGTACTTC. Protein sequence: CASSLSSGGQETQYF.

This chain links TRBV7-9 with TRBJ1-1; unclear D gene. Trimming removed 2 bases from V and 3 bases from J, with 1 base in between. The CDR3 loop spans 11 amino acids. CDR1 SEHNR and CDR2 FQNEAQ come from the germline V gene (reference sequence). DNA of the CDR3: TGTGCCAGCAGCTTATACACTGAAGCTTTCTTT. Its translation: CASSLYTEAFF.

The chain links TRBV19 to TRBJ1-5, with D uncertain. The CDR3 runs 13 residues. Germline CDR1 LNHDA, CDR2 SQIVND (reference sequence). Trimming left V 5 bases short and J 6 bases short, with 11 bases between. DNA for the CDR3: TGTGCCAGTAGTGTATTCCTCGGTCAGCCCCAGCATTTT. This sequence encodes CASSVFLGQPQHF.

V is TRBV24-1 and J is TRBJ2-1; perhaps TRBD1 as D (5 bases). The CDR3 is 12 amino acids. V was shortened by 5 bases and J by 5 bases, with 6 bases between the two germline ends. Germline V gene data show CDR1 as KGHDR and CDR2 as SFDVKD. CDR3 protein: CATSVRDNEQFF. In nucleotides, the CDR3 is TGTGCCACCAGTGTCAGGGACAATGAGCAGTTCTTC.

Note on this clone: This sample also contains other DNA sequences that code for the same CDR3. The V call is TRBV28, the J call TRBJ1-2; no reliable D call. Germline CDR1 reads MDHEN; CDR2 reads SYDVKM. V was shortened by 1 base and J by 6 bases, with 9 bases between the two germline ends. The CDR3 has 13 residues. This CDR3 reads CASSLSGSNGYTF. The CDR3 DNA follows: TGTGCCAGCAGTTTATCGGGGAGTAATGGCTACACCTTC.

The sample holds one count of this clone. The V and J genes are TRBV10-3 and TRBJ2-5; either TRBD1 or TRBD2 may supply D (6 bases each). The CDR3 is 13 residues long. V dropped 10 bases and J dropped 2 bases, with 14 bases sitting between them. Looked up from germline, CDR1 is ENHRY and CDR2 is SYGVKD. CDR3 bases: TGTGCCACCACCGGGGGCGGGCAAGAGACCCAGTACTTC. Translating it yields CATTGGGQETQYF.

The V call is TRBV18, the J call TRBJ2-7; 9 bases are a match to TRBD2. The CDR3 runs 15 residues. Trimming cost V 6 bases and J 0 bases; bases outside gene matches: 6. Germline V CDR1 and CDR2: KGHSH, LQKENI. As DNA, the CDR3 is TGTGCCAGCTCGCTCGGGACTAGCCACTCCTACGAGCAGTACTTC. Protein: CASSLGTSHSYEQYF.

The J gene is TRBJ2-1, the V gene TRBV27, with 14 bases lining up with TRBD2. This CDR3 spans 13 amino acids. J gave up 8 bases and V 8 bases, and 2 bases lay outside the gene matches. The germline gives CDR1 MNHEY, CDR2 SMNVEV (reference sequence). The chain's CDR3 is CASGTSGSYEQFF. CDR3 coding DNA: TGTGCCAGCGGGACTAGCGGGAGCTATGAGCAGTTCTTC.

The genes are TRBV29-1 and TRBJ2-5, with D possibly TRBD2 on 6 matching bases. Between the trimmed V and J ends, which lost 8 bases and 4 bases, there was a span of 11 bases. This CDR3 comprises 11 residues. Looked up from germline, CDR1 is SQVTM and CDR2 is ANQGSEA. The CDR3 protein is CSSGGRETQYF. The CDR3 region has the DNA TGCAGCTCCGGGGGACGAGAGACCCAGTACTTC.

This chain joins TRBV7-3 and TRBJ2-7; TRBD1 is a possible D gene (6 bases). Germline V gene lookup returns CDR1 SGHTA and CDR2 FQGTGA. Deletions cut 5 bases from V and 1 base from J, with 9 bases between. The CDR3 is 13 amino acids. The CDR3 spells CASSRTDSYEQYF. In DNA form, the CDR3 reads TGTGCCAGCAGCCGGACAGATTCCTACGAGCAGTACTTC.

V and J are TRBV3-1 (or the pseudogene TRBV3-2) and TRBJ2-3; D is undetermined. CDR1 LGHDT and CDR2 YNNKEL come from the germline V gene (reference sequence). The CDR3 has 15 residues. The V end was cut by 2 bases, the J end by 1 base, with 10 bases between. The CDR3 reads CASSQFRGGTDTQYF. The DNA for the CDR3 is TGTGCCAGCAGCCAATTTCGTGGAGGCACAGATACGCAGTATTTT.

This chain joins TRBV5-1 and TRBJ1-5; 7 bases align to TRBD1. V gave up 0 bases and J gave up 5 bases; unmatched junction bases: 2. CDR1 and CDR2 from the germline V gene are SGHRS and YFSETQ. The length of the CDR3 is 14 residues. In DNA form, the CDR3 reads TGCGCCAGCAGCTTGGGACAGGGAGATCAGCCCCAGCATTTT. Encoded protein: CASSLGQGDQPQHF.

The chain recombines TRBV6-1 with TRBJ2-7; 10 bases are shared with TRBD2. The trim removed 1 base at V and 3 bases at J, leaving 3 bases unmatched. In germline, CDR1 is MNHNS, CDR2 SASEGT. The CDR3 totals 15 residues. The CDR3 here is CASSEGLAGVYEQYF. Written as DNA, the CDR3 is TGTGCCAGCAGTGAAGGGCTAGCGGGAGTCTACGAGCAGTACTTC.

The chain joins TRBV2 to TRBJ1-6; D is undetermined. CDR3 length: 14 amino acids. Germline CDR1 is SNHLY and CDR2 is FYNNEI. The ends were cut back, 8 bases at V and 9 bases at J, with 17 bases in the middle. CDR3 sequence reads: CASAEGPGISPLHF. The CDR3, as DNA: TGTGCCAGCGCGGAAGGACCGGGGATTTCACCCCTCCACTTT.

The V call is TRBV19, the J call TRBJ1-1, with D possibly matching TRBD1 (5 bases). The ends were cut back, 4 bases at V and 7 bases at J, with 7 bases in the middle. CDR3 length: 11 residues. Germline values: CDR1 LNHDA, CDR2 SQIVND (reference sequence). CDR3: CASSRDSEAFF. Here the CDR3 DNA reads TGTGCCAGTAGTAGAGACAGTGAAGCTTTCTTT.

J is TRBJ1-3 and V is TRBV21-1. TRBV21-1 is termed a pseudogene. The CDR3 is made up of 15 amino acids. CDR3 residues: CASSKDAGGGNTIYF. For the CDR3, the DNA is TGTGCCAGCAGCAAAGACGCGGGGGGTGGAAACACCATATATTTT.

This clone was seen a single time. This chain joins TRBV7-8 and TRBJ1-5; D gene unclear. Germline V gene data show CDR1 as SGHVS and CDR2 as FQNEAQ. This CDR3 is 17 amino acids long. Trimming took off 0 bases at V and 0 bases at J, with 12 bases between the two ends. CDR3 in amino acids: CASSLARAEYSNQPQHF. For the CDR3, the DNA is TGTGCCAGCAGCTTAGCGCGGGCAGAGTATAGCAATCAGCCCCAGCATTTT.

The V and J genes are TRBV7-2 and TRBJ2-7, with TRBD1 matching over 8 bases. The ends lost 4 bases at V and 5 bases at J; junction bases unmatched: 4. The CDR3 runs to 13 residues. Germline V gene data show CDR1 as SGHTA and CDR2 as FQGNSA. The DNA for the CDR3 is TGTGCCAGCAGCTCCAAGACAGGGGACGAGCAGTACTTC. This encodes CASSSKTGDEQYF.

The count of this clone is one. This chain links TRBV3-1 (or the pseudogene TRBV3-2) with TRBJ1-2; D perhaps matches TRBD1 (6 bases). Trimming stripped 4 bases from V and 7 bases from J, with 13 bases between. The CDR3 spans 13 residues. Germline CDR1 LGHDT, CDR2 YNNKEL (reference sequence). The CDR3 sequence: CASSLHREAGYTF. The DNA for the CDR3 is TGTGCCAGCAGCCTCCACAGGGAGGCTGGCTACACCTTC.

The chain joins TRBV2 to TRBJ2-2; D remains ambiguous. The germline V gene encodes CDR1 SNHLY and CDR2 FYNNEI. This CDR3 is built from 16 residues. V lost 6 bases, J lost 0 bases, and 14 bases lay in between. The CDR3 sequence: CASSAARLANTGELFF. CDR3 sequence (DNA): TGTGCCAGCAGCGCGGCTCGGCTAGCGAACACCGGGGAGCTGTTTTTT. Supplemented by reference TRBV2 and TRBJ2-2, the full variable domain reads EPEVTQTPSHQVTQMGQEVILRCVPISNHLYFYWYRQILGQKVEFLVSFYNNEISEKSEIFDDQFSVERPDGSNFTLKIRSTKLEDSAMYFCASSAARLANTGELFFGEGSRLTVL.

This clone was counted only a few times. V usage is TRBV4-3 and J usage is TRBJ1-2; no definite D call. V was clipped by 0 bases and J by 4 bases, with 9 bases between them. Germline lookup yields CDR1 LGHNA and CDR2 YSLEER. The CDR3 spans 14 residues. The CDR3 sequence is CASSQDRISYGYTF. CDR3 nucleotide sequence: TGCGCCAGCAGCCAAGATAGGATTTCCTATGGCTACACCTTC.

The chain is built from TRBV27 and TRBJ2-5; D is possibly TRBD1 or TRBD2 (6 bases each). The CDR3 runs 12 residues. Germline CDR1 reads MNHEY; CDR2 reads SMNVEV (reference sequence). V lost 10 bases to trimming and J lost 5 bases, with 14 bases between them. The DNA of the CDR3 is TGTGCCACCAAGGGGGGCGAGGAGACCCAGTACTTC. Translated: CATKGGEETQYF.

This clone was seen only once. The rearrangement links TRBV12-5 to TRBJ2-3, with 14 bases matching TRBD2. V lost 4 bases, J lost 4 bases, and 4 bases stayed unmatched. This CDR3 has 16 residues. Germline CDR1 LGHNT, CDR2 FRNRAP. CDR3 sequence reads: CASGSGTSGGSDTQYF. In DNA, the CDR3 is TGTGCTAGTGGTTCCGGGACTAGCGGGGGTTCAGATACGCAGTATTTT.

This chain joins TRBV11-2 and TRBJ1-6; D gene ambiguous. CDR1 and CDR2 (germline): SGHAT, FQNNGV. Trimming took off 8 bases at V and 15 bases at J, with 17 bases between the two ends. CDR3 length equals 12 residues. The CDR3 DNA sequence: TGTGCCAGCTCCTGGGCTAAACATAACCTCCACTTT. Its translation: CASSWAKHNLHF. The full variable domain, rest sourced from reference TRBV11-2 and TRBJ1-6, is EAGVAQSPRYKIIEKRQSVAFWCNPISGHATLYWYQQILGQGPKLLIQFQNNGVVDDSQLPKDRFSAERLKGVDSTLKIQPAKLEDSAVYLCASSWAKHNLHFGNGTRLTVT.

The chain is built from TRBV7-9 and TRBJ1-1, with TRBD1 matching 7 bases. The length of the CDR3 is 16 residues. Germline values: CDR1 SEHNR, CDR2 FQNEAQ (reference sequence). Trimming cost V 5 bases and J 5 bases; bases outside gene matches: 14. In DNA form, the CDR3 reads TGTGCCAGCAGCCCCATAGGGGCAGGGGGGTGGACTGAAGCTTTCTTT. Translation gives CASSPIGAGGWTEAFF. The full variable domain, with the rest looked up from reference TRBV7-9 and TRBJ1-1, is DTGVSQNPRHKITKRGQNVTFRCDPISEHNRLYWYRQTLGQGPEFLTYFQNEAQLEKSRLLSDRFSAERPKGSFSTLEIQRTEQGDSAMYLCASSPIGAGGWTEAFFGQGTRLTVV.

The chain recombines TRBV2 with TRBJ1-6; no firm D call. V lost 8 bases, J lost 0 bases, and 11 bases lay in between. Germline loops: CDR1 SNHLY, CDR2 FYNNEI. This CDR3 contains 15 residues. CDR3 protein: CASEVRGSYNSPLHF. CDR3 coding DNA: TGTGCCAGCGAGGTGCGCGGCTCCTATAATTCACCCCTCCACTTT.

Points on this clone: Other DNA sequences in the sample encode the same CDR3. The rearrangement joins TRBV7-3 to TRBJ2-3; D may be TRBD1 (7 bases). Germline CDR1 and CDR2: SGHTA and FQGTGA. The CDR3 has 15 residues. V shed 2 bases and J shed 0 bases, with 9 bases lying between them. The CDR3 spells CASSLAGGSTDTQYF. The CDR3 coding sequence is TGTGCCAGCAGCTTAGCAGGGGGGAGCACAGATACGCAGTATTTT.

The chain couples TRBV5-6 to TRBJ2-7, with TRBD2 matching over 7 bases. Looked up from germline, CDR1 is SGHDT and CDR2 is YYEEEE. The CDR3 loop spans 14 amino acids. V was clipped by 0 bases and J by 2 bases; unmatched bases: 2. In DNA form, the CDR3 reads TGTGCCAGCAGCTTGGGACTAGCAACCTACGAGCAGTACTTC. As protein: CASSLGLATYEQYF.

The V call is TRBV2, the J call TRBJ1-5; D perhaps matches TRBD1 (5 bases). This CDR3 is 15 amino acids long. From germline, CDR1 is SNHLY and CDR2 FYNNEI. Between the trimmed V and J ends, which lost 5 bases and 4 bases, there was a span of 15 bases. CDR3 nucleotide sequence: TGTGCCAGCAGTATGTACTCCGGGGGGAATCAGCCCCAGCATTTT. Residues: CASSMYSGGNQPQHF.

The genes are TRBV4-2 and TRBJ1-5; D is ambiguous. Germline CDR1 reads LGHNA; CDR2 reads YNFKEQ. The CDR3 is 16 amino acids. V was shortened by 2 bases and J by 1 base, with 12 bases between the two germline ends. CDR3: CASSQMVVDSNQPQHF. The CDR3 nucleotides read TGTGCCAGCAGCCAAATGGTTGTGGACAGCAATCAGCCCCAGCATTTT.

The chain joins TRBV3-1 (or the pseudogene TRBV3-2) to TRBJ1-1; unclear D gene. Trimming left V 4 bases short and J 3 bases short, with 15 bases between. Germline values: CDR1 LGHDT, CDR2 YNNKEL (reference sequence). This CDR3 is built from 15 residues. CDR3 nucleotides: TGTGCCAGCAGCCTTGCAGCATATCAGGACACTGAAGCTTTCTTT. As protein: CASSLAAYQDTEAFF.